This passage covers 3 T cell receptor beta chains from one sample sequenced in a study of shared clonotypes between healthy human individuals. TCRdb keeps only in-frame clones here, not all; method: immunoSEQ multiplex PCR. Seen here are about 1 million clones, approximately 70% observed once, and the top ten hold roughly 1.5%. Input material: memory CD4+ T cells sorted from blood. Subset: CD45RA-negative fraction. All receptors derive from a man younger than 35 in good health.

The chain employs TRBV5-1 and TRBJ2-6; D might be TRBD2 (5 bases). Germline lookup yields CDR1 SGHRS and CDR2 YFSETQ. Trimming pared 0 bases from V and 2 bases from J, leaving 6 bases between. The length of the CDR3 is 15 residues. The CDR3, as DNA: TGCGCCAGCAGCTTGGCGGGGACTGGGGCCAACGTCCTGACTTTC. It codes for CASSLAGTGANVLTF. Complete variable domain (other parts from reference TRBV5-1 and TRBJ2-6): KAGVTQTPRYLIKTRGQQVTLSCSPISGHRSVSWYQQTPGQGLQFLFEYFSETQRNKGNFPGRFSGRQFSNSRSEMNVSTLELGDSALYLCASSLAGTGANVLTFGAGSRLTVL.

V usage is TRBV6-5 and J usage is TRBJ1-6; D is uncertain. CDR1 and CDR2 (germline): MNHEY, SVGAGI. CDR3 length: 16 amino acids. Trimming took 8 bases from V and 4 from J, leaving 18 bases between them. CDR3 region: CASGSKEGKYNSPLHF. Written as DNA, the CDR3 is TGTGCCAGCGGTTCCAAAGAGGGTAAATATAATTCACCCCTCCACTTT.

This sequence joins TRBV9 and TRBJ1-2; 7 bases map to TRBD1. Trimming at V came to 3 bases and at J to 4 bases, leaving 12 bases not matched to a gene. This CDR3 is 16 amino acids long. From germline, CDR1 is SGDLS and CDR2 YYNGEE. In DNA form, the CDR3 reads TGTGCCAGCAGCGCTGGGTGGGCAGGGGGAAGCTATGGCTACACCTTC. Protein product: CASSAGWAGGSYGYTF.